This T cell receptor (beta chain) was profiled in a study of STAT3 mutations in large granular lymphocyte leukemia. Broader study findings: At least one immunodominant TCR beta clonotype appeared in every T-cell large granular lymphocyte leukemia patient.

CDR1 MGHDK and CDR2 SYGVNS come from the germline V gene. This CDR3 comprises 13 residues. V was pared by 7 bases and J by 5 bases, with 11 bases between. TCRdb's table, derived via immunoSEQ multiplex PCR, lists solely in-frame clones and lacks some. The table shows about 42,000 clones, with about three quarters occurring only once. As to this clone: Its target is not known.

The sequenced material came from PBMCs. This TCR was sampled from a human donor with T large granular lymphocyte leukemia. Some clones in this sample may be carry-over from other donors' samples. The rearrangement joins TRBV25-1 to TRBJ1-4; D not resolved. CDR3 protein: CASTGRGNEKLFF. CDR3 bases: TGTGCCAGCACCGGTAGAGGAAATGAAAAACTGTTTTTT.